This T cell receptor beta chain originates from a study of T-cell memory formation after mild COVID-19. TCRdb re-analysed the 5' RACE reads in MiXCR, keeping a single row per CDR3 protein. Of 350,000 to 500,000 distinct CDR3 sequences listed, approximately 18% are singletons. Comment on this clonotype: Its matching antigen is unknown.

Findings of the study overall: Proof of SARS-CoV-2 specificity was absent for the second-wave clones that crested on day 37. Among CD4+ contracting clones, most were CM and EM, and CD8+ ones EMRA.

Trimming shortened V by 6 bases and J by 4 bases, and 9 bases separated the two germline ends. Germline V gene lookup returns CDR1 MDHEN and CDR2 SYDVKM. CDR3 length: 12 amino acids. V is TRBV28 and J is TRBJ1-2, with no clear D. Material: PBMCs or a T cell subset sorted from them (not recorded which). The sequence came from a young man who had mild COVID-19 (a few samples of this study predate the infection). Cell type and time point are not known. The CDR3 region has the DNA TGTGCCAGCAGCCAAGTCCCCTATGGCTACACCTTC. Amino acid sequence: CASSQVPYGYTF.